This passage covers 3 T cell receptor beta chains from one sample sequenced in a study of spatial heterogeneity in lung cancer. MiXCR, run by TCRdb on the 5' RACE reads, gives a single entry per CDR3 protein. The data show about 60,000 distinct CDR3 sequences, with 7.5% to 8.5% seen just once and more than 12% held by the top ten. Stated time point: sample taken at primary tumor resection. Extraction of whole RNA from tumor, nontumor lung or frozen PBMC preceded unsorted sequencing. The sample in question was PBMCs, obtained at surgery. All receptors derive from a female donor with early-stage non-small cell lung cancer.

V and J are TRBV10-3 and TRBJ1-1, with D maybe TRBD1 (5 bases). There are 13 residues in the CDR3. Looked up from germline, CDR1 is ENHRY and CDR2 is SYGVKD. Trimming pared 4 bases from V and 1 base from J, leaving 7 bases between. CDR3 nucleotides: TGTGCCATCAGTGGACAGACGAACACTGAAGCTTTCTTT. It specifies CAISGQTNTEAFF.

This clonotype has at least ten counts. The CDR3 loop reads CASTRVHEQFF. In DNA form, the CDR3 reads TGTGCCAGCACCAGGGTACATGAGCAGTTCTTC. The chain recombines TRBV2 with TRBJ2-1; tentative D call: TRBD1 (5 bases). V lost 7 bases, J lost 8 bases, and 9 bases lay in between. The CDR3 sequence is 11 residues long. Germline V gene lookup returns CDR1 SNHLY and CDR2 FYNNEI.

This CDR3 is CASSLPELGMYF. The CDR3, as DNA: TGTGCCAGCAGCTTACCAGAACTAGGGATGTACTTC. The V gene is TRBV7-6, the J gene TRBJ2-5; D perhaps matches TRBD2 (5 bases). V was clipped by 2 bases and J by 13 bases, with 14 bases between them. CDR1 and CDR2 (germline): SGHVS, FNYEAQ. This CDR3 spans 12 amino acids.